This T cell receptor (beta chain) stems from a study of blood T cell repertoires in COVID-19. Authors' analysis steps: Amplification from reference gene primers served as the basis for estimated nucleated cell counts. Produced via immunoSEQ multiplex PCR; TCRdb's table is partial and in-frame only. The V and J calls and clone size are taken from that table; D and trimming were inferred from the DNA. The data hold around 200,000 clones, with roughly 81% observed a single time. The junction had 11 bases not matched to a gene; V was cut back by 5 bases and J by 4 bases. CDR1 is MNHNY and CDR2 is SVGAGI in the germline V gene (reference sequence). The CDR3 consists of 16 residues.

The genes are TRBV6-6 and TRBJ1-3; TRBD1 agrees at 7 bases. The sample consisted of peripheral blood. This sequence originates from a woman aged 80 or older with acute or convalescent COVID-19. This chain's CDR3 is CASSRQGRGLGNTIYF. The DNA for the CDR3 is TGTGCCAGCAGTCGACAGGGCAGGGGTCTGGGAAACACCATATATTTT.